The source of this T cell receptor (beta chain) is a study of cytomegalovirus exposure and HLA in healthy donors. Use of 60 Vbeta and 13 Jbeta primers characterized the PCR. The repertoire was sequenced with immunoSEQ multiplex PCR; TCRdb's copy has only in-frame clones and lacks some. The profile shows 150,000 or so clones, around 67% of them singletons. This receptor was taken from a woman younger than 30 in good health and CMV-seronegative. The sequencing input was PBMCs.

Here the CDR3 reads CASSPQRGSLNTEAFF. As DNA, the CDR3 is TGTGCCAGCTCACCACAACGGGGGTCACTGAACACTGAAGCTTTCTTT. The chain uses TRBV18 and TRBJ1-1, with D perhaps matching TRBD1 (5 bases). This CDR3 spans 16 amino acids. The V gene's germline CDR1 is KGHSH and CDR2 LQKENI. Trimming shortened V by 1 base and J by 0 bases, and 12 bases separated the two germline ends.